These 7 T cell receptor beta chains were all obtained from the same sample, sequenced in a study of shared clonotypes between healthy human individuals. Libraries were prepared by immunoSEQ multiplex PCR; TCRdb keeps only in-frame clonotypes and omits some of them. Seen here are about 2.1 million clones, just over 90% observed once, and the top ten hold 1.5% to 2%. Positive CCR7 selection of CD45RO-negative cells yielded the naive CD8 cells, and terminally differentiated effector memory CD45RA+ cells were excluded. Sequencing input: naive CD8+ T cells from PBMCs. Source of these receptors: a man aged 18 to 29 in good health. Some clones in this sample may be carry-over from other donors' samples.

V and J are TRBV19 and TRBJ1-1, with no clear D. CDR3 size: 13 residues. With 3 bases removed from V and 6 bases from J, the gap between germline ends came to 11 bases. Germline loops: CDR1 LNHDA, CDR2 SQIVND (reference sequence). The DNA for the CDR3 is TGTGCCAGTAGTATCGCGGGTTGGTCTGAAGCTTTCTTT. Translating it yields CASSIAGWSEAFF.

This clone was seen a single time. This chain joins TRBV5-4 and TRBJ2-7; TRBD1 or TRBD2 may be the D gene (5 bases each). The germline V gene has CDR1 SGHNT and CDR2 YYREEE (reference sequence). The CDR3 is 15 amino acids. Trimming shortened V by 0 bases and J by 2 bases, and 12 bases separated the two germline ends. CDR3 loop: CASSLGRDGTYEQYF. Here the CDR3 DNA reads TGTGCCAGCAGCTTGGGACGGGACGGCACCTACGAGCAGTACTTC. The complete variable domain, with remaining parts taken from reference TRBV5-4 and TRBJ2-7, reads ETGVTQSPTHLIKTRGQQVTLRCSSQSGHNTVSWYQQALGQGPQFIFQYYREEENGRGNFPPRFSGLQFPNYSSELNVNALELDDSALYLCASSLGRDGTYEQYFGPGTRLTVT.

This chain uses TRBV28 with TRBJ2-7; the D gene is possibly TRBD2 (6 bases). CDR1 is MDHEN, CDR2 SYDVKM, per germline. This CDR3 region has 16 residues. With 5 bases removed from V and 3 bases from J, the gap between germline ends came to 20 bases. The CDR3 nucleotides are TGTGCCAGCAGTGCTCAGGGTGGCGGGAAGAACTACGAGCAGTACTTC. Its translation: CASSAQGGGKNYEQYF.

This clone was picked up one time. The chain links TRBV13 to TRBJ2-7; perhaps TRBD2 as D (5 bases). V lost 5 bases to trimming and J lost 5 bases, with 16 bases between them. This CDR3 region has 14 residues. Per the germline V gene, CDR1 is PRHDT and CDR2 is FYEKMQ (reference sequence). The CDR3 here is CASSLGRGLDEQYF. The CDR3 nucleotides are TGTGCCAGCAGCCTCGGCCGGGGTTTGGACGAGCAGTACTTC.

This rearrangement joins TRBV11-2 to TRBJ2-1; 11 positions match TRBD2. The CDR3 totals 17 residues. J gave up 7 bases and V 5 bases, and 13 bases lay outside the gene matches. CDR1 is SGHAT, CDR2 FQNNGV, per germline. The DNA of the CDR3 is TGTGCCAGCAGCGAAGGGACTAGCGGATCCCGAGGGAATGAGCAGTTCTTC. This translates into CASSEGTSGSRGNEQFF. Full variable domain (missing parts from reference TRBV11-2 and TRBJ2-1): EAGVAQSPRYKIIEKRQSVAFWCNPISGHATLYWYQQILGQGPKLLIQFQNNGVVDDSQLPKDRFSAERLKGVDSTLKIQPAKLEDSAVYLCASSEGTSGSRGNEQFFGPGTRLTVL.

This chain links TRBV28 with TRBJ1-5; 10 bases are a match to TRBD1. V lost 1 base, J lost 3 bases, and 6 bases stayed unmatched. The CDR3 has 17 amino acids. Germline V gene lookup returns CDR1 MDHEN and CDR2 SYDVKM. This CDR3 reads CASSLSFGTGANQPQHF. DNA for the CDR3: TGTGCCAGCAGTTTATCGTTCGGGACAGGGGCCAATCAGCCCCAGCATTTT.

The CDR3 is CASSSRQGSSKNIQYF. For the CDR3, the DNA is TGTGCCAGCAGCTCTCGACAGGGGTCGAGCAAAAACATTCAGTACTTC. The chain carries TRBV7-9 and TRBJ2-4; TRBD1 matches 8 bases. With 4 bases clipped from V and 3 bases from J, the junction kept 8 bases outside the gene matches. Germline V CDR1 and CDR2: SEHNR, FQNEAQ (reference sequence). There are 16 residues in the CDR3.